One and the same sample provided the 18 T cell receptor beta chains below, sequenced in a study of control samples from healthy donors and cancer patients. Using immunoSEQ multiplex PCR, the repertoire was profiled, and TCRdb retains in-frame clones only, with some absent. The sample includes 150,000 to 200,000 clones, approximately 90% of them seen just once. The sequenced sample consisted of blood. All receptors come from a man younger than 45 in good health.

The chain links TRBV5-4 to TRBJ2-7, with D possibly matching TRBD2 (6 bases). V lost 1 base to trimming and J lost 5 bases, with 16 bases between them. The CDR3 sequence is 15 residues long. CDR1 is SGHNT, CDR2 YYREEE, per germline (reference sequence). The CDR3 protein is CASSLLPALAHEQYF. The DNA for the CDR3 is TGTGCCAGCAGCTTGCTACCGGCGCTAGCGCACGAGCAGTACTTC.

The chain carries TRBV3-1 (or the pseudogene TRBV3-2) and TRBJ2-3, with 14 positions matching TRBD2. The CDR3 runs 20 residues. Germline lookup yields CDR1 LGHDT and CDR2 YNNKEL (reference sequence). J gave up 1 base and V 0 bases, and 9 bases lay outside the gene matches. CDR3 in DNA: TGTGCCAGCAGCCAAGAAGAGGGACTAGCGGGAGATGCTGGCACAGATACGCAGTATTTT. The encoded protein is CASSQEEGLAGDAGTDTQYF.

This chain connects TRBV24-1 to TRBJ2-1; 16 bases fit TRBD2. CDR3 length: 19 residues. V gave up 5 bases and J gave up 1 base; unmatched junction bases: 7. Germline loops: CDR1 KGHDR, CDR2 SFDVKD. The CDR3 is CATSASGTSGGASYNEQFF. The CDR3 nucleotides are TGTGCCACCAGTGCCTCCGGGACTAGCGGGGGGGCGTCCTACAATGAGCAGTTCTTC.

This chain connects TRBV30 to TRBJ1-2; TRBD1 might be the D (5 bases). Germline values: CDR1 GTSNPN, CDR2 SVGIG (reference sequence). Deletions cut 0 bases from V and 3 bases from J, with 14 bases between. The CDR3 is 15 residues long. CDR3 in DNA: TGTGCCTGGAGTGTGGGCAGTGGGACCTACTATGGCTACACCTTC. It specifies CAWSVGSGTYYGYTF.

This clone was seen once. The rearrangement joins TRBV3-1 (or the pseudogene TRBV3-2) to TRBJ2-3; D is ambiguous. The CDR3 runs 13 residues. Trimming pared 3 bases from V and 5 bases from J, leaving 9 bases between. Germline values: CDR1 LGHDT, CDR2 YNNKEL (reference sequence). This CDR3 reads CASSHPAGDTQYF. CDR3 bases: TGTGCCAGCAGCCACCCCGCTGGAGATACGCAGTATTTT.

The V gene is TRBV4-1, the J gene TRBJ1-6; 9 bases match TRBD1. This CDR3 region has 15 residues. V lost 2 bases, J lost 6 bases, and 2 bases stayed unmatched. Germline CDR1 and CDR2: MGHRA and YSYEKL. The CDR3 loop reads CASSQSQGANSPLHF. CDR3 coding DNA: TGCGCCAGCAGCCAATCACAGGGGGCTAATTCACCCCTCCACTTT.

The CDR3 region has the DNA TGCGCCAGCAGCTTCGGGACAGCCTACGAGCAGTACTTC. Translation: CASSFGTAYEQYF. The V and J genes are TRBV5-1 and TRBJ2-7, with 7 bases matching TRBD1. CDR3 size: 13 residues. J gave up 2 bases and V 2 bases, and 1 base lay outside the gene matches. The germline gives CDR1 SGHRS, CDR2 YFSETQ.

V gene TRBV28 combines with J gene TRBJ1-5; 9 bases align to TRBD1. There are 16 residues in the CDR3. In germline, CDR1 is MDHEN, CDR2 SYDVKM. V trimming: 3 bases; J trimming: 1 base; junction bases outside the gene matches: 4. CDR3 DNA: TGTGCCAGCAGTTTCCTGGACAGGGGCAGCAATCAGCCCCAGCATTTT. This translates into CASSFLDRGSNQPQHF.

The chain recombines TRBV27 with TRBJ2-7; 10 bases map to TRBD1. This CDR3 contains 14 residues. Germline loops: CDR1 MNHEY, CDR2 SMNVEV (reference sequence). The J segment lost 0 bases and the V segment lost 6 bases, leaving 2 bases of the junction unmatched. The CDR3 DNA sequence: TGTGCCAGCAGACGGACAGGGGGCTCCTACGAGCAGTACTTC. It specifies CASRRTGGSYEQYF.

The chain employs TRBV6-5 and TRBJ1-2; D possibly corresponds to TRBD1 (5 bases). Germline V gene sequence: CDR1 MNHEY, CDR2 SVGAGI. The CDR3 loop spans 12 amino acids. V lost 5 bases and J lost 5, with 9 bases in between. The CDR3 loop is CASSRGGYGYTF. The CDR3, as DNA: TGTGCCAGCAGTAGGGGAGGATATGGCTACACCTTC.

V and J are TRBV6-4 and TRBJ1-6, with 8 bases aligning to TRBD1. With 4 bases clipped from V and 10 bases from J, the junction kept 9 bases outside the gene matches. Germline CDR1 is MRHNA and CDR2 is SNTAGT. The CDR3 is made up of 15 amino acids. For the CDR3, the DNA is TGTGCCAGCAGTGGGGAGGGACAGGATGGCTCACCCCTCCACTTT. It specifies CASSGEGQDGSPLHF.

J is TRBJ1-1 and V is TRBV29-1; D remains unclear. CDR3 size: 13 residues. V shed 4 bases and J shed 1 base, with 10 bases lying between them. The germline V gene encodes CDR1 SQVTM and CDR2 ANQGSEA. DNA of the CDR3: TGCAGCGTTGGAGAACTTACGAACACTGAAGCTTTCTTT. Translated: CSVGELTNTEAFF.

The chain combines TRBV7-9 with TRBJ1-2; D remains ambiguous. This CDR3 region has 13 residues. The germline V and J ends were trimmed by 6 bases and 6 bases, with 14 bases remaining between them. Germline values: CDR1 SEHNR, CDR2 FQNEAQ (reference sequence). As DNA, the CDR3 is TGTGCCAGCAGTCAAACTGACAACGATGGCTACACCTTC. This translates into CASSQTDNDGYTF. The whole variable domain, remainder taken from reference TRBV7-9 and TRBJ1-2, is DTGVSQNPRHKITKRGQNVTFRCDPISEHNRLYWYRQTLGQGPEFLTYFQNEAQLEKSRLLSDRFSAERPKGSFSTLEIQRTEQGDSAMYLCASSQTDNDGYTFGSGTRLTVV.

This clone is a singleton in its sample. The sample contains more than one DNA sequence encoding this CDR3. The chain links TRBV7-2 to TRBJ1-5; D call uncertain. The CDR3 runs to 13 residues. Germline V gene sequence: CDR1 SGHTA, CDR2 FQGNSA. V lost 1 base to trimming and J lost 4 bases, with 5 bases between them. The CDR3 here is CASSLGPNQPQHF. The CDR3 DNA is TGTGCCAGCAGCTTAGGCCCGAATCAGCCCCAGCATTTT. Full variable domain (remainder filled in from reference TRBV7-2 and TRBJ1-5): GAGVSQSPSNKVTEKGKDVELRCDPISGHTALYWYRQSLGQGLEFLIYFQGNSAPDKSGLPSDRFSAERTGGSVSTLTIQRTQQEDSAVYLCASSLGPNQPQHFGDGTRLSIL.

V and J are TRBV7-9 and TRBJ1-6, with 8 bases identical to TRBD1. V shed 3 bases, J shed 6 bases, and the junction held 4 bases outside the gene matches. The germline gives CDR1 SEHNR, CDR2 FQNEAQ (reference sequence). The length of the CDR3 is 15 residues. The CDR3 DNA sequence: TGTGCCAGCAGCTTCAGGGGGCCGGGTAATTCACCCCTCCACTTT. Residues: CASSFRGPGNSPLHF.

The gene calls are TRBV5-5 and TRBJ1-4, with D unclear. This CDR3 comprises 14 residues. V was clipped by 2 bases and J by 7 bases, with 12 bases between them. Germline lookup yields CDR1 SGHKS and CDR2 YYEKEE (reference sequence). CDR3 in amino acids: CASSFPDRSEKLFF. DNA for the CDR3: TGTGCCAGCAGCTTCCCGGACCGGAGTGAAAAACTGTTTTTT.

The CDR3 sequence: CASSDGGQGLTYNEQFF. The CDR3 bases are TGCGCCAGCAGCGACGGGGGACAGGGCTTAACCTACAATGAGCAGTTCTTC. This chain uses TRBV5-1 with TRBJ2-1, with 9 bases fitting TRBD1. The CDR3 extends over 17 amino acids. Looked up from germline, CDR1 is SGHRS and CDR2 is YFSETQ. V lost 4 bases to trimming and J lost 2 bases; unmatched junction nucleotides: 10.

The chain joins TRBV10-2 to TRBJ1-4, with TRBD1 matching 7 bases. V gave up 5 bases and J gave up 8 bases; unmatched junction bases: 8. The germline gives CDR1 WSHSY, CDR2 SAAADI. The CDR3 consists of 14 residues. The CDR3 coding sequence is TGCGCCAGCAGTCCCGGGACAGTAAGGGAAAAACTGTTTTTT. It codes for CASSPGTVREKLFF.